Sequencing of this TCR beta chain was carried out in a study of molecular identifiers for immune sequencing clone quantification. Overall study findings and caveats: Over 99% of effector molecules, yet under 1% of naive-cell molecules, were held by clones above 20 RNA copies.

Libraries used 20,000 to 1,000,000 sorted naive CD8 T cells and 10%, 30% or 50% RNA input. Naive CD8 T cells underwent sorting with the CD8+CD4-CCR7+CD45RA+ definition. In its sample, this clonotype was seen many times. What it recognizes is unknown. TCRdb passed the PCR reads through MiXCR, listing each CDR3 protein once. The table lists 600,000 to 650,000 distinct CDR3 sequences, 15% to 20% of them singletons. The clonotype comes from a human donor in good health. Some libraries in this study had Jurkat cell RNA spiked in. Sequenced material: naive CD8+ T cells from blood, with Jurkat cell RNA spiked in. The subset: FACS-sorted CD8+CD4-CCR7+CD45RA+ naive T cells.

CDR3 DNA: TGCGCCAGCAGCCAAGGTGGGGTCACAGATACGCAGTATTTT. This sequence encodes CASSQGGVTDTQYF. V gene TRBV4-1 combines with J gene TRBJ2-3; no clear D gene. CDR3 length: 14 amino acids. In germline, CDR1 is MGHRA, CDR2 YSYEKL. V gave up 1 base and J gave up 2 bases, with 7 bases separating them.